The source of this TCR beta chain is a study of blood T cell repertoires in acute mononucleosis (TCRdb year 2020). Describing the broader study: Convalescent samples were collected 5 to 8 months after the acute presentation, representing the memory response. The mean EBV load in blood was 3.5 to 4 log10 genome copies per million B cells during acute infection, compared with 2.5 to 3 at convalescence. Results the study describes overall, beyond this receptor: Only a few donors were included in the cohort, so group averages were based on very few individuals. Just around 9% of the unique acute clonotypes remained in convalescence, but these persisting clonotypes accounted for most of the response, and new, diverse de novo clonotypes seemingly replaced the other acute clonotypes. Low acute-to-convalescent clonotype overlap might partly reflect sampling error, because only a fraction of each donor's blood was analyzed. In TCR repertoire selection for BRLF1 (YVL-BR), TCRalpha CDR3 motifs took on a dominant role, whereas TCRbeta played only a minimal one.

The cysteine opens and the phenylalanine closes a CDR3 of 11 amino acids. Only CDR3 DNA is held: 33 bases, read in frame from base 1. The V end loses 9 bases and the J end loses 6 bases, and a stretch of 8 bases separates them. CDR1 and CDR2 are read off the germline V gene (reference sequence) as PRHDT and FYEKMQ. For TCR profiling, total RNA from no fewer than 9,500 sorted tetramer+ CD8 T cells was reverse transcribed into cDNA. PCR amplification of CDR3 regions used primers annealing to V and J regions and added unique molecular identifiers so that templates could be tracked. Profiling of the TCRalpha and TCRbeta chains was done on the immunoSEQ platform, including the sequencing and error-correction standards of that platform. On the study's bioinformatics: Clonal copy numbers were corrected for sequencing and PCR errors, and IMGT conventions were followed to define CDR3s. Analysis was limited to productive rearrangements and used immunoSEQ Analyzer versions 2.0 and 3.0, and gene-pairing frequencies were further processed in Microsoft Excel. Circos plots were used to visualize V-J pairings, and MEME together with a custom motifSearch program was used to find CDR3 motifs. The OLGA algorithm was used to calculate the probability of generation of TCR sequences. Clonotypes found at both visits were termed persistent, clonotypes found only in the acute phase were termed nonpersistent, and clonotypes found only at convalescence were termed de novo. A public TCR was defined as an amino acid clonotype used by more than one donor. Sourced from immuneACCESS, this table was stored by TCRdb with only in-frame sequences that have V and J called. A share of the clones is absent; for the studies checked, an unresolved V gene accounts for under half, and the remainder has no known explanation. V and J calls and clone size are those listed in that table; D and trimming were worked out from the DNA. Across this sample there are some 940 clones, with about 30% seen only once. Clones ranked in the top ten supply roughly 59% of the sample.

The sample's time point label is to be understood as: convalescence about 6 months (5-8 months) after acute presentation (visit 7). Over the course of primary infection, this study followed CD8 T cell responses against two immunodominant EBV epitopes, BRLF1 109 (YVL-BR) and BMLF1 280 (GLC-BM). A positive serum heterophile antibody test together with EBV viral capsid antigen-specific IgM pointed to primary EBV infection. As a first step, magnetic positive selection (MACS) was used to enrich total CD8 T cells from the PBMCs. Live CD3+ CD8+ tetramer+ cells were sorted on a FACSAria III to over 90% purity. Cell sorting used a PE-conjugated tetramer carrying the BRLF1 109-117 peptide. At both acute infection and convalescence, EBV epitope-specific CD8 T cells were tetramer-sorted, and the TCR repertoires of those cells were deep-sequenced directly ex vivo. The donors were three individuals between about 18 and 30 years old who had clinical acute infectious mononucleosis along with laboratory evidence of primary EBV infection. Heparinized peripheral blood was drawn at clinical presentation with mononucleosis symptoms and was drawn again about 6 months later. Ficoll-Paque density gradient centrifugation was used to isolate PBMCs.

A note on this clone: Per-nucleotide qualities are absent, and no much larger clonotype sits a single base away.

This material consisted of EBV YVL epitope tetramer+ CD8+ T cells sorted from PBMCs, taken during convalescence from infectious mononucleosis. The sample's cell subset or site label, decoded: CD8 T cells binding a tetramer with EBV BRLF1 109-117 peptide (YVL-BR). The sequence was collected from a young man with infectious mononucleosis caused by EBV. The sequence links TRBV13 to TRBJ2-2, with the D segment identity uncertain. CDR3 protein: CARQTSGELFF. The nucleotide sequence is given as TGTGCCAGACAAACGTCCGGGGAGCTGTTTTTT.